A selection of T cell receptor beta chains follows, all from one sample in a study of cytomegalovirus exposure and HLA in healthy donors. TCRdb keeps only in-frame clones here, not all; method: immunoSEQ multiplex PCR. The sample contains 95,000 to 100,000 clones, 65% to 75% of which appear only once. The material sequenced was PBMCs. The receptors derive from a woman aged 35 to 49 in good health and CMV-seronegative. Both conserved end residues are part of each CDR3. D genes are given only for firm matches. Not every row has a clone size; where given, it reads once, few, many or a size class.

j_call v_call d_call clone_size cdr3_nt cdr3_aa
TRBJ2-1 TRBV9 TRBD1 . TGTGCCAGCAGTACCGGGACAGGGAATGTTGACTACAATGAGCAGTTCTTC CASSTGTGNVDYNEQFF
TRBJ1-6 TRBV5-1 . . TGCGCCAGCAGCTTGGAAGTGGAGCACAATTCACCCCTCCACTTT CASSLEVEHNSPLHF
TRBJ2-7 TRBV4-3 TRBD1 . TGCGCCAGCAGCCAAGCCCACCGAGACAGGGCCTACTACGAGCAGTACTTC CASSQAHRDRAYYEQYF
TRBJ2-7 TRBV7-2 TRBD1 . TGTGCCAGCAGCTACCCGGGGGACAGGGCGGCCTACGAGCAGTACTTC CASSYPGDRAAYEQYF
TRBJ2-5 TRBV9 . few TGTGCCAGCAGCGTATTTGCCGAGAATTGGGAGACCCAGTACTTC CASSVFAENWETQYF
TRBJ1-1 TRBV11-1 . . TGTGCCAGCAGCCGTGGGAGGTGGGGCGAAGCTTTCTTT CASSRGRWGEAFF
TRBJ2-7 TRBV18 TRBD1 . TGTGCCAGCTCACCTACAACCTGGGACAGGAGCTACGAGCAGTACTTC CASSPTTWDRSYEQYF
TRBJ1-4 TRBV19 . . TGTGCCAGCGCGGGGACTGATGAAAAACTGTTTTTT CASAGTDEKLFF
TRBJ1-2 TRBV6-5 TRBD1 few TGTGCCAGCAGTTACTCAGGGCAGGGGGTATACTATGGCTACACCTTC CASSYSGQGVYYGYTF
TRBJ1-3 TRBV28 . few TGTGCCACCACACAGGACGTCTCTGGAAACACCATATATTTT CATTQDVSGNTIYF
TRBJ2-5 TRBV9 TRBD1 . TGTGCCAGCAGCGTAGCAGGGGGAACCCAAGAGACCCAGTACTTC CASSVAGGTQETQYF
TRBJ1-5 TRBV21-1 . . TGTGCCAGCAGCAAGGGCTTGGACAGAAAGTACGTTAATCAGCCCCAGCATTTT CASSKGLDRKYVNQPQHF
TRBJ1-4 TRBV7-8 . . TGTGCCAGCAGCTTAGAGAGGCAGGGTAATGAAAAACTGTTTTTT CASSLERQGNEKLFF
TRBJ1-5 TRBV19 TRBD1 . TGTGCCAGTAGCGGGACAGGGGCACAGCCCCAGCATTTT CASSGTGAQPQHF
TRBJ2-5 TRBV7-8 TRBD1 . TGTGCCAGCAGCTTAGCAGGATGGGGGACAGGGACCCAAGAGACCCAGTACTTC CASSLAGWGTGTQETQYF
TRBJ2-7 TRBV4-2 TRBD1 . TGTGCCAGCAGCCAGGCCTCCGGGACAGAATCCTACGAGCAGTACTTC CASSQASGTESYEQYF
TRBJ1-5 TRBV4-1 TRBD1 . TGCGCCAGCAGCCTAGACAGGGTGAGAAATCAGCCCCAGCATTTT CASSLDRVRNQPQHF
TRBJ2-3 TRBV10-3 TRBD1 . TGTGCCATCAGCGACGGGACAGGGTTCACAGATACGCAGTATTTT CAISDGTGFTDTQYF
TRBJ1-5 TRBV18 . . TGTGCCAGCTCACCAGGACTTAGCAATCAGCCCCAGCATTTT CASSPGLSNQPQHF
TRBJ1-1 TRBV30 . . TGTGCCTGGAGTCCTCCCCATCTGACTGCGAACACTGAAGCTTTCTTT CAWSPPHLTANTEAFF
TRBJ2-7 TRBV11-1 . . TGTGCCAGCAGCCTCCGGGACAACCCCTACGAGCAGTACTTC CASSLRDNPYEQYF
TRBJ2-1 TRBV5-6 TRBD1 . TGTGCCAGCAGCACCTGGACAGGGCGAGGGAATGAGCAGTTCTTC CASSTWTGRGNEQFF
TRBJ2-7 TRBV28 TRBD2 . TGTGCCAGCAGTCCGCGGACTAGCGGGCTCCTCTCCTACGAGCAGTACTTC CASSPRTSGLLSYEQYF
TRBJ2-7 TRBV12-2 . . TGTGCAAGTCGCTTGATAGCCTACGAGCAGTACTTC CASRLIAYEQYF
TRBJ2-1 TRBV30 TRBD1 . TGTGCCTGGAGTGATGACAGGGCCTACAATGAGCAGTTCTTC CAWSDDRAYNEQFF
TRBJ2-1 TRBV7-9 TRBD2 . TGTGCCAGCAGCCCTAGCGGAGGCTCCTACAATGAGCAGTTCTTC CASSPSGGSYNEQFF
TRBJ1-4 TRBV6-1 . . TGTGCCAGCAGTGAACAGCCTAGTAATGAAAAACTGTTTTTT CASSEQPSNEKLFF
TRBJ1-1 TRBV15 . . TGTGCCACCAGAAGAGATCTCCCCCCCAACACTGAAGCTTTCTTT CATRRDLPPNTEAFF
TRBJ2-7 TRBV30 . . TGTGCCTGGAGTATTCCGGGGAGCGAGCAGTACTTC CAWSIPGSEQYF
TRBJ2-7 TRBV28 TRBD2 . TGTGCCAGCGGGTGGGCGGGAGAATTCGAGCAGTACTTC CASGWAGEFEQYF
TRBJ1-1 TRBV5-1 . . TGCGCCAGCAGCTCAATGACTGTGAACACTGAAGCTTTCTTT CASSSMTVNTEAFF
TRBJ1-1 TRBV6-1 . . TGTGCCAGCAGTGAAGTGGGGACATTTTACCCCCCGAAGGGAGCTTTCTTT CASSEVGTFYPPKGAFF
TRBJ2-1 TRBV14 . . TGTGCCAGCAGCCAAGCTAGCAGGGGAGAGCAGTTCTTC CASSQASRGEQFF
TRBJ1-2 TRBV2 TRBD1 few TGTGCCAGCATCCAGACCGGACAGGGGGCGAGGGGCTACACCTTC CASIQTGQGARGYTF
TRBJ2-3 TRBV6-4 TRBD2 . TGTGCCAGCAGTGAGCTAGCGGGGTCAGATACGCAGTATTTT CASSELAGSDTQYF
TRBJ2-1 TRBV19 . . TGTGCCAGTAGTATCGGACAGAACAATGAGCAGTTCTTC CASSIGQNNEQFF
TRBJ2-5 TRBV6-5 TRBD2 . TGTGCCAGCAGTGGACTAGCGGGATCACAAGAGACCCAGTACTTC CASSGLAGSQETQYF
TRBJ1-4 TRBV7-9 . few TGTGCCAGCAGCTCCCCGGTCAGGCGGGGTGAAAAACTGTTTTTT CASSSPVRRGEKLFF
TRBJ1-3 TRBV11-2 . . TGTGCCAGCAGCTTATCATTGTTCTCTGGAAACACCATATATTTT CASSLSLFSGNTIYF
TRBJ2-3 TRBV2 . few TGTGCCAGCAGTGTTGTGGGCGCAGATACGCAGTATTTT CASSVVGADTQYF